Listed below are T cell receptor beta chains from one sample, sequenced in a study of PD-1 blockade in classical Hodgkin lymphoma. This table comes from immunoSEQ multiplex PCR, and its TCRdb copy is limited to in-frame clones, with some not included. The table lists roughly 50,000 clones, around 87% of them singletons. The starting material was peripheral blood mononuclear cells (PBMCs), obtained before the fourth cycle of nivolumab. These TCRs come from a human donor with classical Hodgkin lymphoma. CDR3s include the opening cysteine and the closing phenylalanine or tryptophan. The D gene is left open where the match is weak. Size tells how often a clone was seen (once, few, many) or the class of an expanded clone, and some rows leave it out.

-	-	TRBJ1-2	TRBV4-2	CASTSRDGYGYTF	TGTGCCAGCACCTCCAGGGATGGCTATGGCTACACCTTC
TRBD2	-	TRBJ2-1	TRBV5-4	CASSPAGTSGRNEQFF	TGTGCCAGCAGTCCTGCCGGGACTAGCGGGAGGAATGAGCAGTTCTTC
TRBD1	few	TRBJ1-5	TRBV10-2	CASSDPQGGWPQHF	TGCGCCAGCAGTGACCCTCAGGGGGGATGGCCCCAGCATTTT
-	-	TRBJ1-4	TRBV6-1	CASSEFVNEKLFF	TGTGCCAGCAGTGAGTTCGTTAATGAAAAACTGTTTTTT
-	-	TRBJ2-2	TRBV30	CAWTQNTGELFF	TGTGCCTGGACCCAGAACACCGGGGAGCTGTTTTTT
-	-	TRBJ2-1	TRBV6-6	CASSKRTPPGDEQFF	TGTGCCAGCAGCAAGAGGACGCCACCAGGTGATGAGCAGTTCTTC
-	once	TRBJ2-7	TRBV5-4	CASSQGGVSYEQYF	TGTGCCAGCAGCCAGGGGGGAGTCTCCTACGAGCAGTACTTC
-	once	TRBJ2-4	TRBV28	CASSLIAGFKNIQYF	TGTGCCAGCAGTTTAATTGCAGGGTTCAAAAACATTCAGTACTTC
TRBD2	-	TRBJ2-3	TRBV7-2	CASTVSGVTQYF	TGTGCCAGCACCGTTAGCGGGGTAACGCAGTATTTT
TRBD2	-	TRBJ2-1	TRBV9	CASSVGLAGDNEQFF	TGTGCCAGCAGCGTAGGACTAGCGGGAGACAATGAGCAGTTCTTC
TRBD2	-	TRBJ2-2	TRBV10-3	CATRIAGGELDTGELFF	TGTGCCACCAGGATAGCGGGAGGAGAATTGGACACCGGGGAGCTGTTTTTT
-	-	TRBJ2-5	TRBV6-1	CASVLIETQYF	TGTGCCAGCGTGTTAATAGAGACCCAGTACTTC
-	-	TRBJ1-1	TRBV6-6	CASTDRVMNTEAFF	TGTGCCAGCACCGATAGGGTAATGAACACTGAAGCTTTCTTT
-	-	TRBJ2-5	TRBV9	CASSPSWGAKTQYF	TGTGCCAGCAGCCCAAGCTGGGGGGCTAAGACCCAGTACTTC
TRBD2	-	TRBJ2-5	TRBV7-9	CASSLQSSGPQETQYF	TGTGCCAGCAGCTTACAATCTAGCGGGCCCCAAGAGACCCAGTACTTC
-	once	TRBJ1-6	TRBV4-1	CASSLRGQGIMGNSPLHF	TGCGCCAGCAGCCTCCGAGGGCAGGGGATAATGGGAAATTCACCCCTCCACTTT
-	-	TRBJ2-7	TRBV10-3	CAIKKGVYEQYF	TGTGCCATCAAGAAGGGGGTCTACGAGCAGTACTTC
TRBD1	-	TRBJ2-3	TRBV18	CASTRQGRTDTQYF	TGTGCCAGCACGCGACAGGGACGCACAGATACGCAGTATTTT
TRBD2	-	TRBJ2-7	TRBV27	CASSSPGGAYEQYF	TGTGCCAGCAGTTCTCCGGGGGGGGCATACGAGCAGTACTTC
-	-	TRBJ1-2	TRBV4-1	CASSQAPSRVDYGYTF	TGCGCCAGCAGCCAAGCCCCCTCCCGGGTGGACTATGGCTACACCTTC
TRBD1	-	TRBJ1-3	TRBV5-1	CASSLVGGGVGNTIYF	TGCGCCAGCAGCTTGGTGGGAGGGGGCGTTGGAAACACCATATATTTT
TRBD2	-	TRBJ2-7	TRBV27	CASSLFITGGLNEQYF	TGTGCCAGCAGTTTATTTATTACGGGAGGTCTGAACGAGCAGTACTTC
-	-	TRBJ2-1	TRBV10-3	CAISGEGGSSYNEQFF	TGTGCCATCAGTGGAGAGGGGGGAAGCTCCTACAATGAGCAGTTCTTC
-	-	TRBJ1-2	TRBV5-4	CASSLADSYGYTF	TGTGCCAGCAGCTTGGCGGACAGCTATGGCTACACCTTC
-	-	TRBJ2-7	TRBV4-2	CASSQAQTPGIYEQYF	TGTGCCAGCAGCCAAGCTCAAACCCCGGGAATCTACGAGCAGTACTTC
-	-	TRBJ2-6	TRBV29-1	CSVGGLFSGANVLTF	TGCAGCGTTGGCGGTTTGTTCTCTGGGGCCAACGTCCTGACTTTC
-	-	TRBJ2-7	TRBV5-1	CASSLEGNYEQYF	TGCGCCAGCAGCTTGGAGGGCAACTACGAGCAGTACTTC
-	-	TRBJ2-7	TRBV6-5	CASSRGPAGSYEQYF	TGTGCCAGCAGCCGGGGCCCGGCAGGCTCCTACGAGCAGTACTTC
-	once	TRBJ2-7	TRBV27	CASSSYQRASSYEQYF	TGTGCCAGCAGTTCCTACCAAAGGGCGAGCTCCTACGAGCAGTACTTC
-	-	TRBJ2-2	TRBV30	CAWVKGGSRYTGELFF	TGTGCCTGGGTTAAAGGAGGTAGCAGATACACCGGGGAGCTGTTTTTT
TRBD2	-	TRBJ2-7	TRBV10-3	CAIGVAGFDEQYF	TGTGCCATCGGGGTAGCGGGATTCGACGAGCAGTACTTC
-	-	TRBJ2-3	TRBV9	CASSPRRGFDTQYF	TGTGCCAGCAGCCCCCGAAGGGGGTTCGATACGCAGTATTTT
-	once	TRBJ2-7	TRBV5-4	CASSLGRAYEQYF	TGTGCCAGCAGCTTAGGGCGGGCCTACGAGCAGTACTTC
-	-	TRBJ1-1	TRBV18	CASSPPTTEAFF	TGTGCCAGCTCACCACCTACGACTGAAGCTTTCTTT
-	few	TRBJ1-1	TRBV10-3	CAINEQGRAFF	TGTGCCATCAATGAGCAGGGCCGAGCTTTCTTT
TRBD1	once	TRBJ2-3	TRBV19	CASQLQGARTDTQYF	TGTGCCAGCCAATTACAGGGGGCCCGCACAGATACGCAGTATTTT
-	-	TRBJ1-1	TRBV6-5	CASITGGGVNTEAFF	TGTGCCAGCATCACTGGGGGTGGGGTGAACACTGAAGCTTTCTTT
-	-	TRBJ2-6	TRBV18	CASSPAGSGANVLTF	TGTGCCAGCTCACCGGCCGGCTCTGGGGCCAACGTCCTGACTTTC
TRBD2	once	TRBJ2-1	TRBV2	CATESGRTYNEQFF	TGTGCCACAGAGAGCGGGAGGACATACAATGAGCAGTTCTTC
-	-	TRBJ1-2	TRBV4-1	CASSQEGRTNGYTF	TGCGCCAGCAGCCAAGAGGGGCGGACAAATGGCTACACCTTC
TRBD2	-	TRBJ2-1	TRBV27	CASSFLLAGVLYNEQFF	TGTGCCAGCAGTTTCCTACTAGCGGGAGTACTCTACAATGAGCAGTTCTTC
TRBD2	-	TRBJ2-7	TRBV14	CASSQVLAGDKYF	TGTGCCAGCAGCCAAGTTTTGGCGGGAGATAAGTACTTC
-	-	TRBJ2-7	TRBV6-1	CASSPPGLSYEQYF	TGTGCCAGCAGTCCTCCGGGATTGAGCTACGAGCAGTACTTC
-	-	TRBJ1-1	TRBV7-8	CASSFSRLYTEAFF	TGTGCCAGCAGCTTTTCGAGACTCTACACTGAAGCTTTCTTT
TRBD1	-	TRBJ2-7	TRBV10-3	CAISAPTGTGGEQYF	TGTGCCATCAGTGCCCCAACCGGGACAGGGGGCGAGCAGTACTTC
TRBD2	-	TRBJ2-7	TRBV6-6	CARGEGYEQYF	TGTGCCAGGGGGGAGGGATACGAGCAGTACTTC
-	-	TRBJ1-4	TRBV16	CASSQWSLDRLDEKLFF	TGTGCCAGCAGCCAATGGTCCTTAGACAGACTAGACGAAAAACTGTTTTTT
-	-	TRBJ2-2	TRBV9	CASTSSPQGGGELFF	TGTGCCAGCACCTCTAGTCCACAGGGTGGCGGGGAGCTGTTTTTT
-	-	TRBJ2-3	TRBV28	CASSFYTQYF	TGTGCCAGCAGTTTCTATACGCAGTATTTT
-	once	TRBJ2-1	TRBV18	CASSRLEREHYNEQFF	TGTGCCAGCTCGCGGCTAGAGAGGGAACATTACAATGAGCAGTTCTTC
TRBD2	-	TRBJ2-7	TRBV7-9	CASSLGLKFYEQYF	TGTGCCAGCAGCTTGGGACTAAAATTCTACGAGCAGTACTTC
TRBD2	-	TRBJ2-7	TRBV4-1	CASSQTSGGFYEQYF	TGCGCCAGCAGCCAAACTAGCGGAGGTTTCTACGAGCAGTACTTC
-	-	TRBJ1-4	TRBV11-2	CASSLGGGNEKLFF	TGTGCCAGCAGCCTAGGTGGGGGGAATGAAAAACTGTTTTTT
-	once	TRBJ1-1	TRBV6-1	CASLVRGRTEAFF	TGTGCCAGCCTTGTTAGGGGTCGCACTGAAGCTTTCTTT
TRBD2	-	TRBJ2-1	TRBV29-1	CSGNRGLAAVGEQFF	TGCAGCGGTAACAGGGGACTAGCGGCAGTTGGGGAGCAGTTCTTC
-	-	TRBJ1-1	TRBV7-9	CASSLAWTPGDTEAFF	TGTGCCAGCAGCTTAGCCTGGACGCCGGGGGACACTGAAGCTTTCTTT
TRBD2	-	TRBJ2-2	TRBV5-6	CASSLSPSGRFLYTGELFF	TGTGCCAGCAGCTTGTCTCCTAGCGGGAGATTTTTGTACACCGGGGAGCTGTTTTTT
-	-	TRBJ2-7	TRBV28	CASTLGGEQYF	TGTGCCAGCACCCTCGGTGGGGAGCAGTACTTC
-	-	TRBJ2-7	TRBV28	CASSLYQLPYEQYF	TGTGCCAGCAGTTTGTACCAACTACCCTACGAGCAGTACTTC
TRBD1	-	TRBJ2-7	TRBV10-1	CASSRTGKEQYF	TGCGCCAGCAGCCGGACAGGGAAAGAGCAGTACTTC